This paragraph reports one T cell receptor beta chain. This receptor's antigen is unknown. The input lacks base qualities; no much larger clone sits a single base away. This sample was taken from a study of beta chain features in type 1 diabetes (dated by TCRdb to 2016 to 2018). Regarding the complete study: Mean age, gender distribution, total cell number and subset yield did not differ between patients and healthy donors. A total of about 99,000,000 sorted cells were examined across all samples, and RNA yield correlated strongly with the number of cells per subset. In the study, TCRB repertoires of sorted circulating CD4+ T cell subsets from recently diagnosed type 1 diabetes patients were compared with those of matched healthy donors. Naive and central memory subsets were obtained from all 30 or so donors, but regulatory and stem cell-like memory subsets were isolated from only 8 patients and roughly eight healthy donors.

V loses 2 bases of germline sequence and J loses 6 bases, and the interval between the two ends is 13 bases. The CDR3 runs 14 residues from the cysteine to the phenylalanine. Only the CDR3 DNA stays, 42 bases, in frame from base 1. Based on the germline V gene (reference sequence), the CDR1 and CDR2 sequences are MNHEY and SMNVEV. Each donor gave one peripheral blood draw, roughly 120 mL on average, collected into heparinised tubes. A BD FACSAria II was used to sort naive, central memory, regulatory and stem cell-like memory CD4+ T cells with a panel that included CD45RO, CCR7, CD25, CD127, CD95 and CD27. All sorted populations exceeded 98% purity. PBMCs were isolated right away by Lymphoprep density gradient centrifugation and were stained directly, without culture. To minimize batch effects, samples were stained and sorted in pairs, one healthy donor with one patient per experiment. Beyond this particular receptor, the publication reports: In all four CD4+ subsets, TCRB CDR3 length was moderately but significantly shorter in type 1 diabetes patients. Naive, central memory and regulatory TCRB repertoires appeared to be more similar among patients than among healthy donors. Because the HLA sub-analyses included only small numbers of individuals, any influence of HLA type on TCRB rearrangement was left unresolved. Shorter templates might be favored by PCR, yet because patient and control samples were amplified and corrected together, any such skew would affect both groups equally. At VDJ recombination sites, type 1 diabetes patients had fewer insertions and more deleted nucleotides, which implies abnormalities in thymic rearrangement. Sequencing cDNA rather than genomic DNA could over-represent highly expressing activated cells, although activation and CD3 levels did not differ between groups.

The entire isolated RNA was reverse transcribed using the High Capacity cDNA Reverse Transcription Kit, and thus expressed TCRB transcripts were sequenced. Deep immunoSEQ sequencing was performed on naive, central memory and regulatory T cell samples, with an average of roughly 3.6 million total reads per sample. Sorted cells were lysed in RLT buffer, and RNA was extracted using DNase-treated RNeasy Micro or Mini kits according to cell number. Each cell subset was processed on its own to prevent cross-contamination, while patient and healthy donor samples were processed together. The immunoSEQ multiplex PCR was used to amplify TCRB sequences from cDNA, yielding 87-bp fragments that span the CDR3 region. Amplicons were sequenced on the Illumina HiSeq platform. As for the authors' bioinformatics: Synthetic template baselines were used to correct PCR bias computationally, reads within Hamming distance 2 were collapsed together, and singletons that could not be merged were discarded. Reads were aligned against IMGT to assign V, D and J genes, CDR3 length and insertions or deletions at six rearrangement sites. Within each subset, clonotype counts were normalized to sorted cell number, and only after that were true diversity and Gini coefficients computed with the tcR R package. The overlap coefficient, calculated on TCRB nucleotide sequences, was used to quantify repertoire sharing. Out-of-frame TCRB sequences from naive cells were analyzed to stand in for the pre-selection repertoire. The source is immuneACCESS, and TCRdb retained only in-frame sequences with V and J called. Part of the clones is not carried over; for the studies checked, unresolved V genes explain less than half of this, and the remainder is unexplained. V and J calls and clone size come straight from that table; D and trimming were deduced from the DNA. The sample table records a few hundred thousand clones; approximately 15% of these occur just once. Of the sample, roughly 0.015% falls within the top ten clones.

The source of this sequence is a young man with type 1 diabetes. The sequenced sample was naive CD4+ T cells from blood. The cell subset or site label, read with the paper, signifies: true naive CD4+ T cells. Rearrangement joined TRBV27 to TRBJ2-5; TRBD1 is perhaps the D gene, given 5 matching bases. At the DNA level, the sequence is TGTGCCAGCAGTTTAGGAGCAGGGCCCAAGACCCAGTACTTC. Translation gives CASSLGAGPKTQYF.